One sample yielded the 17 T cell receptor beta chains listed below, sequenced in a study of TIL therapy for anti-PD-1-resistant metastatic lung cancer. The libraries were made with immunoSEQ v3. Produced via immunoSEQ multiplex PCR; TCRdb's table is partial and in-frame only. This sample has more than 9,000 clones, with roughly 60% found just once. Time point defined: pre-treatment sample, taken before nivolumab and TIL therapy. The tumor samples were excised metastases, mostly pleural nodules or supraclavicular lymph nodes. Sample: tumor tissue, taken at baseline. All receptors come from a person aged 25 to 85 with non-small cell lung cancer.

This clone was found once. This chain joins TRBV2 and TRBJ2-1; weak D call: TRBD2 (7 bases). The V gene lost 0 bases and the J gene lost 7 bases, with 16 bases spanning the gap. The V gene's germline CDR1 is SNHLY and CDR2 FYNNEI. CDR3 length: 16 residues. The CDR3, as DNA: TGTGCCAGCAGTGAAGCGCCTGGCGGGGGCCAGAATGAGCAGTTCTTC. Its protein is CASSEAPGGGQNEQFF.

This CDR3 is CASSPVGTGELFF. The CDR3 DNA sequence: TGTGCCAGCTCACCAGTAGGAACCGGGGAGCTGTTTTTT. The V and J genes are TRBV18 and TRBJ2-2; D gene unclear. V was cut by 2 bases and J by 5 bases, with 6 bases left in between. Germline V gene sequence: CDR1 KGHSH, CDR2 LQKENI. CDR3 length: 13 residues.

The chain combines TRBV19 with TRBJ2-1; 8 positions match TRBD1. With V trimmed by 7 bases and J by 5 bases, 7 bases remained unmatched. CDR3 size: 14 residues. Germline V gene lookup returns CDR1 LNHDA and CDR2 SQIVND (reference sequence). CDR3 sequence: CASNTGQEHNEQFF. CDR3 sequence (DNA): TGTGCCAGTAACACGGGACAGGAACACAATGAGCAGTTCTTC.

CDR3 in amino acids: CASMGGTFSSYEQYF. In nucleotides, the CDR3 is TGTGCCAGCATGGGCGGCACGTTTAGTTCCTACGAGCAGTACTTC. This rearrangement joins TRBV2 to TRBJ2-7; D unresolved. Trimming removed 7 bases at V and 1 base at J, with 17 bases between. The germline V gene has CDR1 SNHLY and CDR2 FYNNEI. The CDR3 extends over 15 amino acids.

This sequence joins TRBV10-2 and TRBJ1-1; D call uncertain. The CDR3 has 12 residues. Per germline, CDR1 WSHSY and CDR2 SAAADI. The V end lost 8 bases, the J end lost 4 bases, and 11 bases lay between the germline ends. CDR3 residues: CASRTYPTEAFF. For the CDR3, the DNA is TGCGCCAGCCGCACGTATCCCACTGAAGCTTTCTTT.

This clone is categorized as medium-sized (0.01 to 0.1%). The CDR3 DNA reads TGTGCCAGCAGCCAGACTCCCAATCAGCCCCAGCATTTT. It codes for CASSQTPNQPQHF. This chain connects TRBV3-1 (or the pseudogene TRBV3-2) to TRBJ1-5; D is unclear. The germline CDR1 and CDR2 sequences are LGHDT and YNNKEL (reference sequence). The CDR3 totals 13 residues. Trimming removed 3 bases from V and 3 bases from J, with 6 bases in between.

This clone was seen only a few times. This rearrangement joins TRBV3-1 (or the pseudogene TRBV3-2) to TRBJ1-2; D call uncertain. The CDR3 covers 13 residues. CDR1 and CDR2 from the germline V gene are LGHDT and YNNKEL (reference sequence). V lost 6 bases, J lost 3 bases, and 11 bases lay in between. CDR3 residues: CASSGPVDYGYTF. The CDR3 coding sequence is TGTGCCAGCAGTGGTCCGGTGGACTATGGCTACACCTTC.

The gene calls are TRBV10-1 and TRBJ1-1; no clear D gene. In germline, CDR1 is WNHNN, CDR2 SYGVQD (reference sequence). The CDR3 is 12 residues long. Trimming pared 6 bases from V and 8 bases from J, leaving 13 bases between. The CDR3 loop is CASSSTGGEAFF. The CDR3 bases are TGCGCCAGCAGCTCGACTGGAGGGGAAGCTTTCTTT.

V is TRBV6-5 and J is TRBJ2-7; D remains unclear. The germline V gene has CDR1 MNHEY and CDR2 SVGAGI. V lost 3 bases and J lost 2, with 11 bases in between. The CDR3 loop spans 14 amino acids. The CDR3 spells CASSYKPIPYEQYF. Here the CDR3 DNA reads TGTGCCAGCAGTTATAAACCTATTCCCTACGAGCAGTACTTC.

The V gene is TRBV18, the J gene TRBJ1-1; D remains ambiguous. The CDR3 runs to 13 residues. CDR1 and CDR2 (germline): KGHSH, LQKENI. Trimming removed 3 bases at V and 2 bases at J, with 7 bases between. The CDR3 DNA sequence: TGTGCCAGCTCACCGCGGGGAAACACTGAAGCTTTCTTT. It is translated as CASSPRGNTEAFF.

This chain uses TRBV5-4 with TRBJ2-7; a possible D gene is TRBD2 (6 bases). The germline V gene encodes CDR1 SGHNT and CDR2 YYREEE (reference sequence). Trimming cost V 4 bases and J 3 bases, with 14 bases left between them. CDR3 length: 14 residues. This CDR3 reads CASSAPGLHYEQYF. In nucleotides, the CDR3 is TGTGCCAGCAGCGCTCCGGGACTCCACTACGAGCAGTACTTC. The complete variable domain, with remaining parts taken from reference TRBV5-4 and TRBJ2-7, reads ETGVTQSPTHLIKTRGQQVTLRCSSQSGHNTVSWYQQALGQGPQFIFQYYREEENGRGNFPPRFSGLQFPNYSSELNVNALELDDSALYLCASSAPGLHYEQYFGPGTRLTVT.

In this sample, this clone turned up a few times. The chain links TRBV7-9 to TRBJ2-1, with a weak D call TRBD2 (5 bases). Trimming cost V 1 base and J 14 bases, with 12 bases left between them. Germline V gives CDR1 SEHNR, CDR2 FQNEAQ (reference sequence). This CDR3 region has 12 residues. The DNA of the CDR3 is TGTGCCAGCAGCTTAGAAAGGACGGGAAAGTTCTTC. Translating gives CASSLERTGKFF.

The genes are TRBV19 and TRBJ1-2, with 9 bases fitting TRBD1. CDR1 and CDR2 (germline): LNHDA, SQIVND (reference sequence). The CDR3 contains 14 residues. V dropped 5 bases and J dropped 1; count of bases not matched to a gene: 2. CDR3 nucleotides: TGTGCCAGTAGTCCGGGACAGGGTAACTATGGCTACACCTTC. It translates to CASSPGQGNYGYTF.

V is TRBV18 and J is TRBJ2-3, with D maybe TRBD1 (6 bases). From germline, CDR1 is KGHSH and CDR2 LQKENI. This CDR3 is built from 15 residues. V dropped 3 bases and J dropped 2 bases, with 12 bases sitting between them. The CDR3 sequence is CASSPGHGDTDTQYF. The CDR3, as DNA: TGTGCCAGCTCACCGGGACACGGAGACACAGATACGCAGTATTTT.

The V call is TRBV5-1, the J call TRBJ1-2, with 7 bases identical to TRBD1. J lost 4 bases, V lost 3 bases, and 6 bases had no gene match. The CDR3 contains 14 residues. Germline V CDR1 and CDR2: SGHRS, YFSETQ. CDR3 in DNA: TGCGCCAGCAGCTCCGGACAGGCGACCTATGGCTACACCTTC. Encoded protein: CASSSGQATYGYTF.

The rearrangement uses TRBV15 and TRBJ2-3; a weak D match, TRBD2 (5 bases). Trimming cost V 4 bases and J 4 bases, with 15 bases left between them. Per germline, CDR1 LNHNV and CDR2 YYDKDF (reference sequence). The CDR3 totals 15 residues. The CDR3 nucleotides are TGTGCCACCAGCAATGACATCGGGGTACCAGATACGCAGTATTTT. It specifies CATSNDIGVPDTQYF. The full variable domain, with the rest looked up from reference TRBV15 and TRBJ2-3, is DAMVIQNPRYQVTQFGKPVTLSCSQTLNHNVMYWYQQKSSQAPKLLFHYYDKDFNNEADTPDNFQSRRPNTSFCFLDIRSPGLGDTAMYLCATSNDIGVPDTQYFGPGTRLTVL.

This clone has just a few counts. The chain combines TRBV6-1 with TRBJ2-2; either TRBD1 or TRBD2 may supply D (7 bases each). Trimming stripped 1 base from V and 6 bases from J, with 12 bases between. The CDR3 runs 15 residues. Germline CDR1 and CDR2: MNHNS and SASEGT. The CDR3 DNA reads as TGTGCCAGCAGTGAAGGGGGAGGGGGCCCCGGGGAGCTGTTTTTT. Amino acids: CASSEGGGGPGELFF.